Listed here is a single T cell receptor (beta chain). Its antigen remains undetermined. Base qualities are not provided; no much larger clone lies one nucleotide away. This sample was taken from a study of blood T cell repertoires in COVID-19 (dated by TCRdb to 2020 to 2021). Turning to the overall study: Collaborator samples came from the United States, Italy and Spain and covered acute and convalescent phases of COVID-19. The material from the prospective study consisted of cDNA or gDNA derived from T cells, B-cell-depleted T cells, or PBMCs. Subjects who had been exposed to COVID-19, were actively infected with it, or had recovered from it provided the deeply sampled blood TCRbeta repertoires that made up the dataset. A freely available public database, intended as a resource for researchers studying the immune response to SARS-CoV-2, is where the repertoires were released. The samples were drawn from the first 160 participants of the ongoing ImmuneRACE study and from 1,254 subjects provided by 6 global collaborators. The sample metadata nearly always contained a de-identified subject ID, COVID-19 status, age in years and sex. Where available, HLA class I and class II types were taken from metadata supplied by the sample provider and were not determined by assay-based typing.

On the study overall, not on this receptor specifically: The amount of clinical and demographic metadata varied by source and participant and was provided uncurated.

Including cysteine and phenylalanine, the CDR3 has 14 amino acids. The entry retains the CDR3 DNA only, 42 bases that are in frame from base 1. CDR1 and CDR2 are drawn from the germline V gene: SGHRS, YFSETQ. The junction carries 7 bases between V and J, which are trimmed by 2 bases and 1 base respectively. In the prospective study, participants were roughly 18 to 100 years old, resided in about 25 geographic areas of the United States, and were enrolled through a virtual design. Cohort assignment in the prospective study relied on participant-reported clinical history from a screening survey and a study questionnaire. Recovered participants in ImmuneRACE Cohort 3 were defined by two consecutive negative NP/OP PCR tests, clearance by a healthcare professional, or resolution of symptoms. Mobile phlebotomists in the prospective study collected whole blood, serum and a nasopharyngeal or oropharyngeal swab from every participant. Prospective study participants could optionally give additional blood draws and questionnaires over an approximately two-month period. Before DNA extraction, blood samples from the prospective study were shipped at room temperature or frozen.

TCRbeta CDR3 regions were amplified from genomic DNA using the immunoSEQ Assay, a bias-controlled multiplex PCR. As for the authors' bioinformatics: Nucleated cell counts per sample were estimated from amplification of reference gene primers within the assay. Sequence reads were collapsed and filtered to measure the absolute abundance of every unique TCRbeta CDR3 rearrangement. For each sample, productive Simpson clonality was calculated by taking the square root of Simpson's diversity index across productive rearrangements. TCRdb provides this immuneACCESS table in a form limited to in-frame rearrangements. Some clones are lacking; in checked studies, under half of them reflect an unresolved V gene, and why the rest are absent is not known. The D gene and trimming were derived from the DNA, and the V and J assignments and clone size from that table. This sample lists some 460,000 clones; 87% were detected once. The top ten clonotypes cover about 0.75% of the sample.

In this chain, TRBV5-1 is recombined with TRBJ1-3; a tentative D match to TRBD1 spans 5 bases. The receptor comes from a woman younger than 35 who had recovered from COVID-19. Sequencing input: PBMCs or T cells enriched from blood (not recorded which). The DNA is TGCGCCAGCAGCTTCGGGGGGTCTGGAAACACCATATATTTT. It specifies CASSFGGSGNTIYF.